What follows are 10 T cell receptor beta chains derived from one specimen sequenced in a study of OX40 agonist ivuxolimab in advanced cancers. Profiling relied on immunoSEQ multiplex PCR, and the TCRdb table lists in-frame clones only, not all of them. The sample lists just under 55,000 clones, roughly three quarters occurring once. The specimen was CD4+ or CD8+ T cells sorted from blood, collected in a trial of the OX40 agonist ivuxolimab. The receptors stem from an adult with an advanced solid tumor such as melanoma, head and neck, liver or kidney cancer.

This rearrangement joins TRBV7-2 to TRBJ2-1, with 10 bases identical to TRBD1. In germline, CDR1 is SGHTA, CDR2 FQGNSA. The CDR3 extends over 15 amino acids. The ends lost 3 bases at V and 4 bases at J; junction bases unmatched: 3. The CDR3 here is CASSFRDRGYNEQFF. The CDR3 bases are TGTGCCAGCAGCTTCCGGGACAGGGGTTACAATGAGCAGTTCTTC.

V is TRBV18 and J is TRBJ2-7; a weak D match, TRBD2 (5 bases). The germline V gene encodes CDR1 KGHSH and CDR2 LQKENI. There are 15 residues in the CDR3. Trimming cost V 0 bases and J 3 bases, with 12 bases left between them. The CDR3 sequence is CASSPPFGESYEQYF. Here the CDR3 DNA reads TGTGCCAGCTCACCACCTTTCGGGGAAAGCTACGAGCAGTACTTC.

This chain uses TRBV7-2 with TRBJ1-5, with a weak D call TRBD1 (5 bases). Trimming stripped 2 bases from V and 4 bases from J, with 21 bases between. The CDR3 spans 18 residues. Germline V lookup: CDR1 SGHTA, CDR2 FQGNSA. The CDR3 spells CASSLNFQKGRSNQPQHF. The CDR3 DNA reads as TGTGCCAGCAGCTTAAATTTCCAGAAGGGGCGGTCAAATCAGCCCCAGCATTTT.

This chain connects TRBV2 to TRBJ1-1, with D unresolved. Trimming took off 4 bases at V and 0 bases at J, with 12 bases between the two ends. CDR3 length: 15 residues. The germline gives CDR1 SNHLY, CDR2 FYNNEI. CDR3 loop: CASSGEAGLNTEAFF. The DNA for the CDR3 is TGTGCCAGCAGTGGTGAGGCAGGACTGAACACTGAAGCTTTCTTT.

This clone was observed a single time. The CDR3 is CASSLPPGQSYEQYF. The CDR3 nucleotides read TGTGCCAGCAGCCTCCCTCCGGGACAGTCCTACGAGCAGTACTTC. The chain links TRBV5-6 to TRBJ2-7; 7 bases are a match to TRBD1. V gave up 4 bases and J gave up 1 base; unmatched junction bases: 8. Per germline, CDR1 SGHDT and CDR2 YYEEEE. This CDR3 region has 15 residues.

The CDR3: CASSLGQGAEAGELFF. CDR3 bases: TGCGCCAGCAGCTTAGGACAGGGTGCCGAAGCCGGGGAGCTGTTTTTT. The rearrangement links TRBV5-1 to TRBJ2-2; 8 bases line up with TRBD1. Germline CDR1 is SGHRS and CDR2 is YFSETQ. This CDR3 comprises 16 residues. J gave up 6 bases and V 2 bases, and 9 bases lay outside the gene matches. Looking up the rest from reference TRBV5-1 and TRBJ2-2 gives the full variable domain: KAGVTQTPRYLIKTRGQQVTLSCSPISGHRSVSWYQQTPGQGLQFLFEYFSETQRNKGNFPGRFSGRQFSNSRSEMNVSTLELGDSALYLCASSLGQGAEAGELFFGEGSRLTVL.

This rearrangement joins TRBV11-2 to TRBJ2-7, with 9 bases fitting TRBD2. Germline loops: CDR1 SGHAT, CDR2 FQNNGV. Germline trimming cut 5 bases from V and 6 bases from J; bases unmatched to any gene: 5. The CDR3 covers 13 residues. The CDR3 bases are TGTGCCAGCAGCGCCGGGACTAGCACCGAGCAGTACTTC. This codes for CASSAGTSTEQYF.

This rearrangement joins TRBV30 to TRBJ2-7, with 11 bases identical to TRBD1. CDR3 size: 14 residues. Germline V lookup: CDR1 GTSNPN, CDR2 SVGIG (reference sequence). The ends lost 2 bases at V and 2 bases at J; junction bases unmatched: 2. DNA for the CDR3: TGTGCCTGGAGTAGGGGACAGGGGGCCTACGAGCAGTACTTC. It is translated as CAWSRGQGAYEQYF.

This chain joins TRBV6-5 and TRBJ1-1; D unresolved. Germline values: CDR1 MNHEY, CDR2 SVGAGI. The CDR3 extends over 13 amino acids. Trimming shortened V by 4 bases and J by 1 base, and 7 bases separated the two germline ends. CDR3 loop: CASSWAPNTEAFF. The CDR3 nucleotides are TGTGCCAGCAGTTGGGCACCGAACACTGAAGCTTTCTTT.

This chain connects TRBV5-1 to TRBJ2-7, with 7 bases identical to TRBD1. After removal of 0 bases from V and 7 bases from J, the junction contained 10 bases not matched to a gene. The germline V gene encodes CDR1 SGHRS and CDR2 YFSETQ. The CDR3 has 15 amino acids. CDR3 bases: TGCGCCAGCAGCTTGGCCGAGACAGGGTGGGAGGAGCAGTACTTC. Translated, it gives CASSLAETGWEEQYF. Looking up the rest from reference TRBV5-1 and TRBJ2-7 gives the full variable domain: KAGVTQTPRYLIKTRGQQVTLSCSPISGHRSVSWYQQTPGQGLQFLFEYFSETQRNKGNFPGRFSGRQFSNSRSEMNVSTLELGDSALYLCASSLAETGWEEQYFGPGTRLTVT.